This TCR beta chain comes out of a study of T-cell reconstitution after alpha-beta-depleted transplantation in children. Trimming pared 6 bases from V and 6 bases from J, leaving 16 bases between. In germline, CDR1 is DFQATT, CDR2 SNEGSKA (reference sequence). CDR3 size: 13 residues. This clonotype turned up a few times. Its target is not known. Preparation of the TCRbeta library involved a method that used unique molecular identifiers. TCRdb passed the PCR reads through MiXCR, listing each CDR3 protein once. The sample has fewer than 700,000 distinct CDR3 sequences, 23% seen once. Study-wide points: Newly generated T cells supplied most T-cell counts and diversity one year post-transplant. Several hundred rapidly expanded clones from non-depleted graft cells reportedly supplied alpha-beta T cells about two months post-transplant. Some patients' high day-60 TCRbeta diversity was attributed to recipient cells surviving conditioning.

The chain employs TRBV20-1 and TRBJ2-3, with D hard to call. The clonotype was recovered from a boy younger than two who had a stem cell transplant for acute myeloid leukemia, so the T cells may come from the graft donor. The sample in question was PBMCs, mostly from graft donor cells, obtained 360 days after TCRalphabeta/CD19-depleted stem cell transplant. CDR3: CSANQNSRDTQYF. The CDR3 DNA reads TGCAGTGCAAACCAGAATAGTCGGGATACGCAGTATTTT.